This TCR beta chain was profiled in a study of T cell changes during pregnancy in multiple sclerosis. The repertoire was sequenced with immunoSEQ multiplex PCR; TCRdb's copy has only in-frame clones and lacks some. The sample lists around 69,000 clones, about nine tenths occurring once. Germline lookup yields CDR1 LGHNT and CDR2 FRNRAP. CDR3 length: 13 residues. Trimming removed 3 bases at V and 5 bases at J, with 10 bases between. The sequence was collected from a female donor in good health, enrolled as a control in a pregnancy study. Specimen: peripheral blood, collected in the second trimester of pregnancy. This chain joins TRBV12-5 and TRBJ2-5; D might be TRBD2 (5 bases). The CDR3 nucleotides read TGTGCTAGTGGTTTCCACGGCGGGGAGACCCAGTACTTC. Protein sequence: CASGFHGGETQYF.